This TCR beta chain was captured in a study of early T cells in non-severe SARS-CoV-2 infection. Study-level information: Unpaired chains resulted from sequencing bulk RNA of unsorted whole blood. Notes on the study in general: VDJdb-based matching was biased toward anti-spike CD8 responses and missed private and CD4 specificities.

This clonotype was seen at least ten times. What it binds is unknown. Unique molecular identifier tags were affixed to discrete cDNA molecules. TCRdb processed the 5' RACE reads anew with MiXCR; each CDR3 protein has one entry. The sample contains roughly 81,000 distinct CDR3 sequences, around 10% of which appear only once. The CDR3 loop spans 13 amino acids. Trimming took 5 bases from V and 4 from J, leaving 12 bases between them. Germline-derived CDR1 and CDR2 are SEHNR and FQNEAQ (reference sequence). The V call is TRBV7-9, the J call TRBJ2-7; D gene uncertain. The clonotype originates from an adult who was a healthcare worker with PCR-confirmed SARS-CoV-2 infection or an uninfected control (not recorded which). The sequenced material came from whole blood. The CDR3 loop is CASSPSKSYEQYF. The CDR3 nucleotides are TGTGCCAGCAGCCCGTCTAAATCGTACGAGCAGTACTTC. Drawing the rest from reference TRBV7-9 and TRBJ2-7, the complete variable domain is DTGVSQNPRHKITKRGQNVTFRCDPISEHNRLYWYRQTLGQGPEFLTYFQNEAQLEKSRLLSDRFSAERPKGSFSTLEIQRTEQGDSAMYLCASSPSKSYEQYFGPGTRLTVT.